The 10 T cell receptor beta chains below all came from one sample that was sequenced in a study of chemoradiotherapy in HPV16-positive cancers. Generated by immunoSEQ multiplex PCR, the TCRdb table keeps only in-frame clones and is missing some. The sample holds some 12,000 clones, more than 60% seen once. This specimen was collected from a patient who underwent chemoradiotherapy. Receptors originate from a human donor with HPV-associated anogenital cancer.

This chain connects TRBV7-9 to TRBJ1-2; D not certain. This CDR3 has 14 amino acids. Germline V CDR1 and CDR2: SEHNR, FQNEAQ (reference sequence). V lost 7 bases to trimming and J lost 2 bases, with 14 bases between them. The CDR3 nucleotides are TGTGCCAGCAACCCCGGACCTGCAAACTATGGCTACACCTTC. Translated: CASNPGPANYGYTF.

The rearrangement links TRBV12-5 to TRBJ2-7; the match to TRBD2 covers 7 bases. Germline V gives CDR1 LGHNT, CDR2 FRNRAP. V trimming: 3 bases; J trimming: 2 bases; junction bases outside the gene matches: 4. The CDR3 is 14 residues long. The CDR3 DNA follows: TGTGCTAGTGGTTTCACTAGCGTCACCTACGAGCAGTACTTC. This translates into CASGFTSVTYEQYF.

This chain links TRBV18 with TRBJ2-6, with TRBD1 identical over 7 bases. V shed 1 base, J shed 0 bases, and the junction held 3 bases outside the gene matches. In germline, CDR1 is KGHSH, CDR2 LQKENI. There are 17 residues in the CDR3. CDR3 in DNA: TGTGCCAGCTCACCACTGGGACAGAGCTCTGGGGCCAACGTCCTGACTTTC. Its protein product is CASSPLGQSSGANVLTF. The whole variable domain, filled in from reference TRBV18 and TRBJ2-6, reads NAGVMQNPRHLVRRRGQEARLRCSPMKGHSHVYWYRQLPEEGLKFMVYLQKENIIDESGMPKERFSAEFPKEGPSILRIQQVVRGDSAAYFCASSPLGQSSGANVLTFGAGSRLTVL.

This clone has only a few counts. The CDR3 DNA reads as TGTGCCAGCAGCGTCAGGGGACAAAAATTCTATCAGCCCCAGCATTTT. Its protein is CASSVRGQKFYQPQHF. The chain combines TRBV14 with TRBJ1-5; possible D gene TRBD1, 6 bases. Germline CDR1 SGHDN, CDR2 FVKESK. V lost 5 bases, J lost 5 bases, and 19 bases lay in between. The CDR3 is made up of 16 amino acids.

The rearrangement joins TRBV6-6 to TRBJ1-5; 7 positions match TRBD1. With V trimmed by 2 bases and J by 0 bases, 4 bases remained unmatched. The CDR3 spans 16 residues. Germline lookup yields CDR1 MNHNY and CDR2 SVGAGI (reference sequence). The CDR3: CASSYGTAYSNQPQHF. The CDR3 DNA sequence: TGTGCCAGCAGTTACGGGACAGCTTATAGCAATCAGCCCCAGCATTTT.

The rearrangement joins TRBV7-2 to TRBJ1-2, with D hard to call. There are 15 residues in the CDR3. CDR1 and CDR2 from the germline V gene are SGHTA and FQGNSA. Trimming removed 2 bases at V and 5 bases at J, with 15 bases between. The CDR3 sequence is CASSLRTGWKYGYTF. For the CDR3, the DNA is TGTGCCAGCAGCTTACGAACGGGGTGGAAATATGGCTACACCTTC.

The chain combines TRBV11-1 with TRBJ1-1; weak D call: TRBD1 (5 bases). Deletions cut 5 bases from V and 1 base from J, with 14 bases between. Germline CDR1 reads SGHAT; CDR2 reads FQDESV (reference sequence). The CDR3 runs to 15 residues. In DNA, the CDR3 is TGTGCCAGCAGCCCCCAAGTGGGGCGGAACACTGAAGCTTTCTTT. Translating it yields CASSPQVGRNTEAFF.

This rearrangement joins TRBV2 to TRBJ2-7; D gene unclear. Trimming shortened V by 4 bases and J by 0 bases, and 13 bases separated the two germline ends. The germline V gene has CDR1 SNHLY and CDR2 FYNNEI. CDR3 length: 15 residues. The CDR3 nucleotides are TGTGCCAGCAGTGGGGGTGGAGTCAACTCCTACGAGCAGTACTTC. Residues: CASSGGGVNSYEQYF.

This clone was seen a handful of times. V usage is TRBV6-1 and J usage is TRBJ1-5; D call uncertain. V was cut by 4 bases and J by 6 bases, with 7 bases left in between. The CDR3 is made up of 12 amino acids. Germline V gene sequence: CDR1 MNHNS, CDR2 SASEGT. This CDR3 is CASSGKGQPQHF. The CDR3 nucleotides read TGTGCCAGCAGTGGGAAGGGTCAGCCCCAGCATTTT.

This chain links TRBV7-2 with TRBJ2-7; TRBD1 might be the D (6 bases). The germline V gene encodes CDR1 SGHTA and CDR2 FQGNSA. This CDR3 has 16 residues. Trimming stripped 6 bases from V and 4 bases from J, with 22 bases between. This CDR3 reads CASRRTPGQSDYEQYF. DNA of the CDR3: TGTGCCAGCAGAAGGACCCCCGGACAGTCCGATTACGAGCAGTACTTC.